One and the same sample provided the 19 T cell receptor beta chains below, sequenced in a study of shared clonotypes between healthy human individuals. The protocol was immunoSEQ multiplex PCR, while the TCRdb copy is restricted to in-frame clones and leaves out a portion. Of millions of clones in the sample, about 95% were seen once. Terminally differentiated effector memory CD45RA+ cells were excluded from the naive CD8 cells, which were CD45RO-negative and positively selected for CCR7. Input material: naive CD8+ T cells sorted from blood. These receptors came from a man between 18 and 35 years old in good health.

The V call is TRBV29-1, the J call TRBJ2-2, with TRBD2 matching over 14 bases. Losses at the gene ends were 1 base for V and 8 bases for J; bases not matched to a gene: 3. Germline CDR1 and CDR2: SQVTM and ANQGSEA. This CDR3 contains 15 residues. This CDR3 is CSVEGLAGGPGELFF. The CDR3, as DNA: TGCAGCGTTGAAGGACTAGCGGGAGGGCCAGGGGAGCTGTTTTTT.

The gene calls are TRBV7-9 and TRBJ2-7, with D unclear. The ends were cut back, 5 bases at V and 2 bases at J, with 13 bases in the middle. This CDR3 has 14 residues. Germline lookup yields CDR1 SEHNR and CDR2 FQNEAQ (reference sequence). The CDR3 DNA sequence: TGTGCCAGCAGCAGTGCTGGCGGAGCCTACGAGCAGTACTTC. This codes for CASSSAGGAYEQYF.

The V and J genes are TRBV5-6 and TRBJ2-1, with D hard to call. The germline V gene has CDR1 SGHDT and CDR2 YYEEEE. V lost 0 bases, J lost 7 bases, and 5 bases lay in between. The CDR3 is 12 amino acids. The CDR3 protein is CASSLESNEQFF. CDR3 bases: TGTGCCAGCAGCTTGGAATCAAATGAGCAGTTCTTC.

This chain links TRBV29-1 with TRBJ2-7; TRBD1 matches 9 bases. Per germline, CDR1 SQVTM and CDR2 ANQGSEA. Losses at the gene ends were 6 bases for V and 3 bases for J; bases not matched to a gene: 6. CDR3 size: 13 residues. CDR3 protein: CSVRTGQGYEQYF. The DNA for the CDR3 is TGCAGCGTCCGGACGGGACAGGGCTACGAGCAGTACTTC.

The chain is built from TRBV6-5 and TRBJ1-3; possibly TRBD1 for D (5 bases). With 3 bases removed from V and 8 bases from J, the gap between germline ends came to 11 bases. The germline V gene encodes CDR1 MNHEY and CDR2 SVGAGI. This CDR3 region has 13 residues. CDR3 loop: CASSYYGGDTIYF. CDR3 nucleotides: TGTGCCAGCAGTTATTATGGAGGGGACACCATATATTTT.

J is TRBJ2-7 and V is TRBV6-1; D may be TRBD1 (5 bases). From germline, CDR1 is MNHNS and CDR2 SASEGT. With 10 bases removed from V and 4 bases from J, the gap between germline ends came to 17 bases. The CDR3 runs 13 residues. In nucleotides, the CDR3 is TGTGCCACCTCCTGGGGCGGCAGTTACGAGCAGTACTTC. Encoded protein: CATSWGGSYEQYF.

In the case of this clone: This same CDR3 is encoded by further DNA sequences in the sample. CDR3 sequence: CASSVGDTYEQYF. CDR3 coding DNA: TGTGCCAGCAGCGTAGGGGACACATACGAGCAGTACTTC. The chain is built from TRBV9 and TRBJ2-7, with a tentative D call TRBD1 (6 bases). Trimming stripped 0 bases from V and 4 bases from J, with 8 bases between. Germline values: CDR1 SGDLS, CDR2 YYNGEE. The CDR3 runs 13 residues.

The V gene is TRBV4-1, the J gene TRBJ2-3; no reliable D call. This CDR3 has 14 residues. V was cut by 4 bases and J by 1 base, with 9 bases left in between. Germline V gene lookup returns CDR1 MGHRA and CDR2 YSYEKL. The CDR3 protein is CASSLRTGTDTQYF. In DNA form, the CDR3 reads TGCGCCAGCAGCCTGAGGACGGGCACAGATACGCAGTATTTT.

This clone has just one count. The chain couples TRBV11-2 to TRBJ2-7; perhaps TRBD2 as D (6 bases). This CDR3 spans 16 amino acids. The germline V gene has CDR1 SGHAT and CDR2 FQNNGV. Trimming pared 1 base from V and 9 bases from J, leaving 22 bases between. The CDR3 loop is CASSLGAGSALGWQYF. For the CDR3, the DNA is TGTGCCAGCAGCTTAGGGGCGGGATCGGCATTGGGTTGGCAGTACTTC.

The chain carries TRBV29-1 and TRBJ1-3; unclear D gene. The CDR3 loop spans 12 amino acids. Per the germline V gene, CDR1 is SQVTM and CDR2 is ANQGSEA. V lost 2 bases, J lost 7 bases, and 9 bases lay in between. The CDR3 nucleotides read TGCAGCGTTGAATCGGAATGGAACACCATATATTTT. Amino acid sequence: CSVESEWNTIYF.

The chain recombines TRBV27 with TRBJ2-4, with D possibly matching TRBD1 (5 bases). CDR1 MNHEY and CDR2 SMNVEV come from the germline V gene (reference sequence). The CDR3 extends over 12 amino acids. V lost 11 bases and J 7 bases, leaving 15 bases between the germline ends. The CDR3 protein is CAVGVTANIQYF. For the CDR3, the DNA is TGTGCCGTTGGGGTGACAGCTAACATTCAGTACTTC.

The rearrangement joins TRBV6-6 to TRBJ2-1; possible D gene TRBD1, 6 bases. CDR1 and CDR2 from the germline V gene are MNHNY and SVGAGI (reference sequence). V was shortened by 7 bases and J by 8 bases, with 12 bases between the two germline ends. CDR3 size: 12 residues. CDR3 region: CASTRTEDEQFF. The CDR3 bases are TGTGCCAGCACCAGGACAGAGGATGAGCAGTTCTTC.

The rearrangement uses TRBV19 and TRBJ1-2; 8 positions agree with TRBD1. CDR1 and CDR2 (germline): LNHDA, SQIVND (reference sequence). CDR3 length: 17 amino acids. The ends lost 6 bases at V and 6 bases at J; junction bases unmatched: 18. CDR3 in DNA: TGTGCCAGTAGGGCCCCAGGGGGCTCGCTCGTTAGCGATGGCTACACCTTC. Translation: CASRAPGGSLVSDGYTF.

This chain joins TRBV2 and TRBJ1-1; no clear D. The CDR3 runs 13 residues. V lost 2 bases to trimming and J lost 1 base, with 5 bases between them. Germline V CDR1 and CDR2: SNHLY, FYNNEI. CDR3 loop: CASSERPNTEAFF. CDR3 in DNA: TGTGCCAGCAGTGAACGCCCGAACACTGAAGCTTTCTTT. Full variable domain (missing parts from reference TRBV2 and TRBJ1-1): EPEVTQTPSHQVTQMGQEVILRCVPISNHLYFYWYRQILGQKVEFLVSFYNNEISEKSEIFDDQFSVERPDGSNFTLKIRSTKLEDSAMYFCASSERPNTEAFFGQGTRLTVV.

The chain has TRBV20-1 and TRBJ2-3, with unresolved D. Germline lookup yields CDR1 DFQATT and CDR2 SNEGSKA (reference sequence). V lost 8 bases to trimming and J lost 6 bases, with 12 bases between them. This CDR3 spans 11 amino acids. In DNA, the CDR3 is TGCAGTCCTGCGCCCGACGATACGCAGTATTTT. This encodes CSPAPDDTQYF.

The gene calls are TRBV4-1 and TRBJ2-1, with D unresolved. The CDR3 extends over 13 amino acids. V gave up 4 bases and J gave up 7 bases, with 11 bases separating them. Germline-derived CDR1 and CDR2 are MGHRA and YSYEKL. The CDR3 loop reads CASSPLNGNEQFF. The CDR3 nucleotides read TGCGCCAGCAGCCCGCTAAATGGGAATGAGCAGTTCTTC.

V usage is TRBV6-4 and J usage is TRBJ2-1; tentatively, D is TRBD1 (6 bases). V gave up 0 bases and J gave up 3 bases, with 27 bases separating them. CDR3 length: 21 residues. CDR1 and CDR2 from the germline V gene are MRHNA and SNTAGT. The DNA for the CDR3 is TGTGCCAGCAGTGACTCCATACAGGGCAGCGTTAAGCCCCCCTACTACAATGAGCAGTTCTTC. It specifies CASSDSIQGSVKPPYYNEQFF.

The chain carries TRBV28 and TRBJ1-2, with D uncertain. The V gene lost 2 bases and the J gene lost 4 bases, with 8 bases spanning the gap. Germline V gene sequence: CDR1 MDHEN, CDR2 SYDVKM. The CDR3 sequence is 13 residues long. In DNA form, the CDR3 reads TGTGCCAGCAGTTTAAAGGCATTCTATGGCTACACCTTC. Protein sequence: CASSLKAFYGYTF.

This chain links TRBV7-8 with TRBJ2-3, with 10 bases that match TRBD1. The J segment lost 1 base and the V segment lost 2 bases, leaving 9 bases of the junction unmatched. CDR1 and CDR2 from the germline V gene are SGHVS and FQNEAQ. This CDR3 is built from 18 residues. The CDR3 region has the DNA TGTGCCAGCAGCTTAATGTCCGACGGGACAGGGGGCACAGATACGCAGTATTTT. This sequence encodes CASSLMSDGTGGTDTQYF. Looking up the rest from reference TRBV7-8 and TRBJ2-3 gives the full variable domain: GAGVSQSPRYKVAKRGQDVALRCDPISGHVSLFWYQQALGQGPEFLTYFQNEAQLDKSGLPSDRFFAERPEGSVSTLKIQRTQQEDSAVYLCASSLMSDGTGGTDTQYFGPGTRLTVL.